The T cell receptor beta chain under discussion was sequenced for a study of neoadjuvant anti-PD-1 for oral cavity cancer. There are 15 residues in the CDR3. V was pared by 2 bases and J by 5 bases, with 2 bases of the junction left unmatched. Germline V gene sequence: CDR1 MNHNS, CDR2 SASEGT. The table came from immunoSEQ multiplex PCR; TCRdb's copy has only in-frame clones and leaves some out. The sample has 14,000 to 15,000 clones, about 70% seen once; the top ten hold less than 3%. A single count supports this clone. Specimen: PBMCs, collected before nivolumab (anti-PD-1) treatment. This receptor was obtained from a person aged 35 to 85 with oral cavity squamous cell carcinoma. This chain links TRBV6-1 with TRBJ2-5; TRBD2 matches 13 bases. CDR3 in amino acids: CASSETSGGAETQYF. DNA of the CDR3: TGTGCCAGCAGTGAAACTAGCGGGGGGGCCGAGACCCAGTACTTC.